This T cell receptor beta chain was sequenced during a study of long-term antiretroviral therapy in people with HIV. The immunoSEQ assay was v3.0, run at survey level. Clones were sequenced by immunoSEQ multiplex PCR, and TCRdb holds only the in-frame ones, with some missing. The sample lists about 20,000 clones, approximately 86% occurring once. Study-wide points: Pre-ART expanded TRB clones stayed dominant throughout, though often decreasing after ART.

In regard to this clone: Its target is not known.

The CDR3 length is 11 residues. V was cut by 1 base and J by 15 bases, with 10 bases left in between. Germline V gene data show CDR1 as SNHLY and CDR2 as FYNNEI. The material was unsorted PBMCs, obtained 0.5 years after starting antiretroviral therapy. The TCR was taken from a man between 35 and 55 years old with HIV. The rearrangement links TRBV2 to TRBJ1-5; D not certain. CDR3 nucleotides: TGTGCCAGCAGTGAAGTAAACCGTCTGCATTTT. It yields the protein CASSEVNRLHF.